These 21 T cell receptor beta chains originate from one sample sequenced in a study of CD8 T cells in ankylosing spondylitis. TCRdb re-called the 5' RACE reads with MiXCR, one entry per CDR3 protein. The table shows 380,000 or so distinct CDR3 sequences, with approximately 22% occurring only once. Sequenced: blood, either unsorted or a sorted T cell fraction (not recorded which). These receptors were taken from a male donor with ankylosing spondylitis or in good health (not recorded which).

The chain recombines TRBV11-2 with TRBJ2-1, with D maybe TRBD2 (5 bases). The CDR3 length is 13 residues. The germline CDR1 and CDR2 sequences are SGHAT and FQNNGV. V was clipped by 5 bases and J by 6 bases, with 11 bases between them. The CDR3 here is CASSPRLTNEQFF. DNA of the CDR3: TGTGCCAGCAGCCCGCGACTAACCAATGAGCAGTTCTTC.

This chain links TRBV6-5 with TRBJ2-2, with 7 bases lining up with TRBD1. The CDR3 is 16 residues long. After removal of 0 bases from V and 3 bases from J, the junction contained 4 bases not matched to a gene. Germline CDR1 and CDR2: MNHEY and SVGAGI. CDR3 amino acids: CASSYSTTGYTGELFF. The DNA of the CDR3 is TGTGCCAGCAGTTACTCAACGACAGGGTACACCGGGGAGCTGTTTTTT.

The gene calls are TRBV24-1 and TRBJ2-7; D is unclear. The CDR3 is made up of 12 amino acids. V lost 5 bases, J lost 3 bases, and 7 bases lay in between. Germline V gene sequence: CDR1 KGHDR, CDR2 SFDVKD. The CDR3: CATSASNYEQYF. The CDR3 DNA reads as TGTGCCACCAGTGCTTCCAACTACGAGCAGTACTTC.

The rearrangement uses TRBV7-9 and TRBJ2-7; no clear D gene. CDR1 and CDR2 (germline): SEHNR, FQNEAQ (reference sequence). This CDR3 has 13 residues. The V and J ends lost 2 bases and 3 bases respectively, with 8 bases between them. The CDR3 region is CASSLYSNYEQYF. CDR3 sequence (DNA): TGTGCCAGCAGCTTATACAGCAACTACGAGCAGTACTTC.

V gene TRBV12-3 or TRBV12-4 combines with J gene TRBJ2-3, with 11 bases lining up with TRBD2. The length of the CDR3 is 16 residues. Trimming took 5 bases from V and 4 from J; bases not matched to a gene: 8. The CDR3 spells CASSQPTSGAPDTQYF. In nucleotides, the CDR3 is TGTGCCAGCAGTCAACCGACTAGCGGGGCCCCAGATACGCAGTATTTT.

With regard to this clonotype: A single base separates this from a much larger clone, so it may be a read error. The rearrangement links TRBV12-3 or TRBV12-4 to TRBJ2-5; 9 bases are a match to TRBD1. J was trimmed by 3 bases and V by 5 bases; bases with no gene match: 7. This CDR3 contains 15 residues. The CDR3 protein is CASSPRTGDKETQYF. CDR3 coding DNA: TGTGCCAGCAGTCCCCGGACAGGGGACAAAGAGACCCAGTACTTC.

The chain links TRBV20-1 to TRBJ2-7; possible D gene TRBD2, 5 bases. The CDR3 spans 15 residues. The V and J ends lost 3 bases and 3 bases respectively, with 18 bases between them. CDR1 and CDR2 from the germline V gene are DFQATT and SNEGSKA (reference sequence). The CDR3 DNA reads as TGCAGTGCTAGTGGACCGGGATTGCGAGTCTACGAGCAGTACTTC. Protein: CSASGPGLRVYEQYF.

This clonotype was found a few times. V is TRBV15 and J is TRBJ2-3; tentative D call: TRBD2 (6 bases). Germline CDR1 is LNHNV and CDR2 is YYDKDF (reference sequence). The CDR3 is 14 residues long. V lost 6 bases and J lost 1, with 11 bases in between. Written as DNA, the CDR3 is TGTGCCACCAGTAGGCCTAGCGGCACAGATACGCAGTATTTT. Protein sequence: CATSRPSGTDTQYF.

The table lists this clonotype with a few counts. V gene TRBV7-8 combines with J gene TRBJ2-3, with D unresolved. The CDR3 sequence is 15 residues long. The germline CDR1 and CDR2 sequences are SGHVS and FQNEAQ. V was pared by 5 bases and J by 2 bases, with 14 bases between. The CDR3 here is CASSLFGQDTDTQYF. The CDR3 nucleotides are TGTGCCAGCAGCCTCTTCGGGCAGGACACAGATACGCAGTATTTT. Full variable domain (outside the CDR3, taken from reference TRBV7-8 and TRBJ2-3): GAGVSQSPRYKVAKRGQDVALRCDPISGHVSLFWYQQALGQGPEFLTYFQNEAQLDKSGLPSDRFFAERPEGSVSTLKIQRTQQEDSAVYLCASSLFGQDTDTQYFGPGTRLTVL.

The V gene is TRBV18, the J gene TRBJ2-2; no clear D gene. Per the germline V gene, CDR1 is KGHSH and CDR2 is LQKENI. The length of the CDR3 is 16 residues. The V gene lost 1 base and the J gene lost 0 bases, with 9 bases spanning the gap. The CDR3, as DNA: TGTGCCAGCTCACCACAGTGGCAGACGAACACCGGGGAGCTGTTTTTT. Protein sequence: CASSPQWQTNTGELFF.

The V call is TRBV19, the J call TRBJ2-3, with D tentatively TRBD1 (6 bases). V was trimmed by 3 bases and J by 0 bases, leaving 10 bases between them. Germline CDR1 is LNHDA and CDR2 is SQIVND (reference sequence). The CDR3 runs 15 residues. The CDR3 region is CASSIWGQSTDTQYF. For the CDR3, the DNA is TGTGCCAGTAGTATTTGGGGACAAAGCACAGATACGCAGTATTTT.

There are a few counts of this clonotype. V usage is TRBV28 and J usage is TRBJ2-7; a weak D match, TRBD2 (6 bases). Germline CDR1 reads MDHEN; CDR2 reads SYDVKM. The CDR3 is 14 amino acids. V was pared by 6 bases and J by 2 bases, with 14 bases between. The CDR3 bases are TGTGCCAGCAGGGTTAGGGAGGCCCCCTACGAGCAGTACTTC. This translates into CASRVREAPYEQYF.

This clonotype has just a few counts. This chain links TRBV20-1 with TRBJ2-2, with 7 bases that match TRBD1. Germline V gene sequence: CDR1 DFQATT, CDR2 SNEGSKA (reference sequence). Losses at the gene ends were 1 base for V and 6 bases for J; bases not matched to a gene: 5. CDR3 length: 14 residues. The CDR3 coding sequence is TGCAGTGCTAGAGCGACAGGGATAGCCGGGGAGCTGTTTTTT. It translates to CSARATGIAGELFF.

This clonotype has just a few counts. The gene calls are TRBV29-1 and TRBJ2-7; 9 bases are shared with TRBD1. CDR3 length: 13 residues. Germline loops: CDR1 SQVTM, CDR2 ANQGSEA. Unmatched junction bases numbered 8, after V lost 7 bases and J lost 4 bases. The CDR3 bases are TGCAGCGCCGGGGGACAGGGAGAGTACGAGCAGTACTTC. Amino acids: CSAGGQGEYEQYF.

The gene calls are TRBV29-1 and TRBJ2-3, with D hard to call. V dropped 4 bases and J dropped 0 bases, with 14 bases sitting between them. The germline V gene encodes CDR1 SQVTM and CDR2 ANQGSEA. The CDR3 has 15 amino acids. CDR3 sequence (DNA): TGCAGCGTTGGGTTGGGTCTCTCTAGCACAGATACGCAGTATTTT. Protein product: CSVGLGLSSTDTQYF.

This clonotype has more than one count but fewer than ten. This chain uses TRBV20-1 with TRBJ2-7, with TRBD1 matching over 8 bases. The CDR3 length is 13 residues. J gave up 2 bases and V 6 bases, and 6 bases lay outside the gene matches. Germline CDR1 DFQATT, CDR2 SNEGSKA (reference sequence). This CDR3 is CSALTGEAYEQYF. Written as DNA, the CDR3 is TGCAGTGCCTTGACAGGGGAGGCCTACGAGCAGTACTTC.

About this clonotype itself: An end of the junction does not agree with germline; a read error may underlie this. V gene TRBV4-1 combines with J gene TRBJ2-7; D is uncertain. CDR3 length: 13 residues. The V gene's germline CDR1 is MGHRA and CDR2 YSYEKL. The CDR3 DNA sequence: TGCGCCAGCAGCCAAGTCGGGTTAGATTCACCGAGCTTC. Its translation is CASSQVGLDSPSF.

This clonotype was recorded a few times. The genes are TRBV20-1 and TRBJ2-7, with 12 positions matching TRBD1. V trimming: 5 bases; J trimming: 4 bases; junction bases outside the gene matches: 3. Germline loops: CDR1 DFQATT, CDR2 SNEGSKA (reference sequence). The CDR3 runs to 13 residues. The CDR3 region has the DNA TGCAGTGCTTGGGACAGGGGGCGATACGAGCAGTACTTC. The encoded protein is CSAWDRGRYEQYF.

This clonotype was seen only a few times. This rearrangement joins TRBV27 to TRBJ2-2; D is possibly TRBD2 (5 bases). The V end lost 2 bases, the J end lost 3 bases, and 7 bases lay between the germline ends. Germline V gene data show CDR1 as MNHEY and CDR2 as SMNVEV (reference sequence). This CDR3 is built from 14 residues. Here the CDR3 reads CASSLLGDTGELFF. CDR3 DNA: TGTGCCAGCAGTTTACTGGGAGACACCGGGGAGCTGTTTTTT.

The genes are TRBV5-1 and TRBJ2-7; 7 bases agree with TRBD1. The CDR3 spans 12 residues. In germline, CDR1 is SGHRS, CDR2 YFSETQ. V shed 4 bases and J 6 bases; nucleotides not matched to a gene: 4. CDR3 residues: CASSDRDSEQYF. CDR3 coding DNA: TGCGCCAGCAGCGACCGGGACAGCGAGCAGTACTTC.

The chain links TRBV14 to TRBJ2-7, with D perhaps matching TRBD1 (5 bases). Germline V lookup: CDR1 SGHDN, CDR2 FVKESK. V was shortened by 2 bases and J by 0 bases, with 8 bases between the two germline ends. The CDR3 sequence is 14 residues long. CDR3 in DNA: TGTGCCAGCAGCCAATTCCAGGGCTCCTACGAGCAGTACTTC. Protein sequence: CASSQFQGSYEQYF.